This record concerns one T cell receptor beta chain sequence. The antigen is undetermined. The entry originates in a study of shared clonotypes between healthy human individuals. Findings and caveats of the study: The study found lower generation probabilities in non-shared clonotypes than in those shared by all four donors.

J was trimmed by 0 bases and V by 5 bases; bases with no gene match: 6. CDR1 and CDR2 (germline): SGHTA, FQGTGA. CDR3 length: 15 amino acids. Assay execution proceeded at the deep level. Profiling relied on immunoSEQ multiplex PCR, and the TCRdb table lists in-frame clones only, not all of them. The sample has approximately 2,000,000 clones, less than 95% seen once. The V gene is TRBV7-3, the J gene TRBJ2-7, with 8 bases identical to TRBD2. The sequenced sample was naive CD4+ T cells from PBMCs. Documented subset: CD45RA+ positively selected. This clonotype originated in a man aged 18-30 years in good health. Some clones in this sample may be carry-over from other donors' samples. The CDR3 spells CASSPSGSGSYEQYF. In nucleotides, the CDR3 is TGTGCCAGCAGCCCAAGCGGGAGTGGCTCCTACGAGCAGTACTTC.